Listed below are T cell receptor beta chains from one sample, sequenced in a study of Ad26.COV2.S vaccination and SARS-CoV-2 variants. The data were produced by immunoSEQ multiplex PCR, yet TCRdb's version contains in-frame clones alone and is incomplete. Found here are about 440,000 clones, 90% of them singletons; the top ten hold under 4.5%. The sequenced sample was peripheral blood, obtained in a trial of Ad26.COV2.S vaccine versus placebo. These receptors were obtained from a person aged 18 to 59 who received the Ad26.COV2.S COVID-19 vaccine or a placebo. CDR3s include the opening cysteine and the closing phenylalanine or tryptophan. A D gene is named only where the DNA matches it firmly. Clone size is given for some rows only: seen once, a few or many times, or a class if the clone is expanded.

>few|NA|TRBJ1-3|TRBV7-9
TGTGCCAGCAGTCCGGGGACTGGTTTGGTCACCATATATTTT
CASSPGTGLVTIYF
>NA|NA|TRBJ2-6|TRBV6-2/TRBV6-3
TGTGCCAGCAGCCCACAGGGACCTGGGGCCAACGTCCTGACTTTC
CASSPQGPGANVLTF
>NA|NA|TRBJ1-1|TRBV6-6
TGTGCCAGCAGTTATGGAAAGGGACAAAACACTGAAGCTTTCTTT
CASSYGKGQNTEAFF
>NA|TRBD1|TRBJ1-5|TRBV3-1/TRBV3-2
TGTGCCTACCCTGGACGGGACAGGGACATCAATCAGCCCCAGCATTTT
CAYPGRDRDINQPQHF
>once|NA|TRBJ1-4|TRBV7-9
TGTGCCAGCAGCAGAACAGGGAATGAAAAACTGTTTTTT
CASSRTGNEKLFF
>NA|NA|TRBJ1-3|TRBV27
TGTGCCAGCAGTTTCGGGGGGATTGGAAACACCATATATTTT
CASSFGGIGNTIYF
>NA|TRBD1|TRBJ1-4|TRBV28
TGTGCCAGCAGCCCCGGGACAGCTAATGAAAAACTGTTTTTT
CASSPGTANEKLFF
>NA|NA|TRBJ1-5|TRBV27
TGTGCCAGCAGTTTACATCCCCGAGGCGGACAGCATTTT
CASSLHPRGGQHF
>NA|NA|TRBJ2-3|TRBV28
TGTGCCAGCAGCCGGGACCAGAGCACAGATACGCAGTATTTT
CASSRDQSTDTQYF
>NA|NA|TRBJ1-5|TRBV28
TGTGCCAGCAGTTTGCTAAGCCTCAGTACTCTTATTCAGCCCCAGCATTTT
CASSLLSLSTLIQPQHF
>NA|TRBD2|TRBJ2-5|TRBV10-3
TGTGCCATCAGCCGAACATTAGGACTAGCGGGAGGGCCAATGGAGAAAGAGACCCAGTACTTC
CAISRTLGLAGGPMEKETQYF
>once|NA|TRBJ1-2|TRBV7-2
TGTGCCAGCAGTCCGGCGATGTGGAACTATGGCTACACCTTC
CASSPAMWNYGYTF
>NA|NA|TRBJ2-7|TRBV28
TGTGCCAGCAGTTTAGGGACCAGACAAGAGCAGTACTTC
CASSLGTRQEQYF
>NA|TRBD1|TRBJ1-2|TRBV24-1
TGTGCCACCAGTGACTCTAGACAGGGCGCGCACTATGGCTACACCTTC
CATSDSRQGAHYGYTF
>NA|NA|TRBJ1-6|TRBV4-1
TGCGCCAGCAGCCAAGAGTTCCAAGTCGTATATTCACCCCTCCACTTT
CASSQEFQVVYSPLHF
>NA|NA|TRBJ2-3|TRBV7-2
TGTGCCAGCAGCTTAGATCCCAGAGATACGCAGTATTTT
CASSLDPRDTQYF
>NA|NA|TRBJ2-3|TRBV29-1
TGCAGCGTATCCCACGGGGGAACCACAGATACGCAGTATTTT
CSVSHGGTTDTQYF
>NA|NA|TRBJ2-6|TRBV29-1
TGCAGCGTTGAAAGGGCTGGGGCCAACGTCCTGACTTTC
CSVERAGANVLTF
>once|NA|TRBJ2-5|TRBV7-2
TGTGCCAGCAGCTTCGCTAGATACGAGACCCAGTACTTC
CASSFARYETQYF
>NA|NA|TRBJ2-7|TRBV6-5
TGTGCCAGCAGTCAAAGGGGGGTTTACGAGCAGTACTTC
CASSQRGVYEQYF
>once|NA|TRBJ2-7|TRBV5-1
TGCGCCACCGGGCGGGAAGGCTACGAGCAGTACTTC
CATGREGYEQYF
>NA|NA|TRBJ2-7|TRBV6-2/TRBV6-3
TGTGCCAGCAGCCGGGACGGAAGCTCCTACGAGCAGTACTTC
CASSRDGSSYEQYF
>once|NA|TRBJ2-6|TRBV2
TGTGCCAGCAGTACAGGGCAGGCTCCTGGGGCCAACGTCCTGACTTTC
CASSTGQAPGANVLTF
>NA|NA|TRBJ1-1|TRBV28
TGTGCCAGCAGTTTTTTGGGGGGACCCGAAGCTTTCTTT
CASSFLGGPEAFF
>NA|NA|TRBJ1-1|TRBV19
TGTGCCAGTAGCGAGACAGGAATCACTGAAGCTTTCTTT
CASSETGITEAFF
>NA|TRBD1|TRBJ2-3|TRBV28
TGTGCCAGCTCGGGGGACAGGTCCGACACAGATACGCAGTATTTT
CASSGDRSDTDTQYF
>NA|TRBD1|TRBJ2-7|TRBV19
TGTGCCAGTAGTATTAGGTTCGGACAGGGCCACGAGCAGTACTTC
CASSIRFGQGHEQYF
>NA|NA|TRBJ2-7|TRBV15
TGTGCCACCAGCAGAGATCCCAGGGAATACGAGCAGTACTTC
CATSRDPREYEQYF
>NA|TRBD2|TRBJ2-1|TRBV2
TGTGCCAGCAGAAGACTAGCGGGAGTAAATGAGCAGTTCTTC
CASRRLAGVNEQFF
>NA|NA|TRBJ1-5|TRBV6-2/TRBV6-3
TGTGCCAGCAGCCTTACCGTGGGGGCCCAGCATTTT
CASSLTVGAQHF
>NA|TRBD1|TRBJ2-7|TRBV29-1
TGCAGCGTTGAAGGGACAGGGGGCCGGTACGAGCAGTACTTC
CSVEGTGGRYEQYF
>NA|NA|TRBJ1-2|TRBV5-5
TGTGCCAGCAGCTTGGCCCGGAATAACTATGGCTACACCTTC
CASSLARNNYGYTF
>NA|NA|TRBJ2-3|TRBV3-1/TRBV3-2
TGTGCCAGCAGCGATAGTAGCGGTAGCACAGATACGCAGTATTTT
CASSDSSGSTDTQYF
>NA|NA|TRBJ2-2|TRBV3-1/TRBV3-2
TGTGCCAGCAGCCGAAGATCAGTGAACACCGGGGAGCTGTTTTTT
CASSRRSVNTGELFF
>NA|NA|TRBJ2-7|TRBV12-3/TRBV12-4
TGTGCCAGCAGTTTATCGACTAGCTGGGGGCTGTACTTC
CASSLSTSWGLYF
>few|TRBD1|TRBJ2-3|TRBV25-1
TGTGCCAGCAGTGCAGAGACAGGGAAGACTAGCACAGATACGCAGTATTTT
CASSAETGKTSTDTQYF
>once|NA|TRBJ2-7|TRBV7-9
TGTGCCAGCAGCCCCGTGACGCCTGGGAAATCCGGAGGGCAGTACTTC
CASSPVTPGKSGGQYF
>NA|NA|TRBJ1-6|TRBV2
TGTGCCAGCGGGGCCAGGGGTAATAATAATTCACCCCTCCACTTT
CASGARGNNNSPLHF
>NA|NA|TRBJ2-7|TRBV9
TGTGCCAGCAGCGTAGGGGTACAGGGTAGCGAGCAGTACTTC
CASSVGVQGSEQYF
>NA|NA|TRBJ1-3|TRBV3-1/TRBV3-2
TGTGCCAGCAGCCTTAGTTGGATCTCTGGAAACACCATATATTTT
CASSLSWISGNTIYF
>NA|TRBD2|TRBJ2-7|TRBV7-8
TGTGCCAGCCGGTCATCCGGGACTAGCGGGAGGGCTTACGAGCAGTACTTC
CASRSSGTSGRAYEQYF
>NA|NA|TRBJ1-4|TRBV18
TGTGCCAGCTCGTTCAGGGGAACTAATGAAAAACTGTTTTTT
CASSFRGTNEKLFF
>NA|NA|TRBJ2-1|TRBV29-1
TGCAGCGTTGGTCCTTTGAATGAGCAGTTCTTC
CSVGPLNEQFF
>NA|NA|TRBJ2-3|TRBV5-1
TGCGCCAGCAGCTTGGAATTGGACACAGATACGCAGTATTTT
CASSLELDTDTQYF
>NA|TRBD1|TRBJ2-1|TRBV11-2
TGTGCCAGCAGCGCCACAGGGGTAACCTCCTACAATGAGCAGTTCTTC
CASSATGVTSYNEQFF
>NA|NA|TRBJ2-7|TRBV10-3
TGTGCCACGGGGCCTAGTGTCTACGAGCAGTACTTC
CATGPSVYEQYF
>NA|TRBD2|TRBJ2-1|TRBV6-5
TGTGCCAGCAGTTACTTGGGCGGGAGTTCCTACAATGAGCAGTTCTTC
CASSYLGGSSYNEQFF
>few|NA|TRBJ2-1|TRBV5-1
TGCGCCAGCAGCTGGGGTTTGAGGGGCAATGAGCAGTTCTTC
CASSWGLRGNEQFF
>NA|NA|TRBJ1-4|TRBV18
TGTGCCAGCTCAGAAGCGGGTGAAAAACTGTTTTTT
CASSEAGEKLFF
>NA|TRBD2|TRBJ2-2|TRBV18
TGTGCCAGCTCATCAATTCGGACTAGCGGGAGGAACACCGGGGAGCTGTTTTTT
CASSSIRTSGRNTGELFF
>NA|TRBD2|TRBJ2-1|TRBV19
TGTGCCAGTAGTCGACAGGGACTAGCGAACTACAATGAGCAGTTCTTC
CASSRQGLANYNEQFF
>NA|TRBD2|TRBJ2-7|TRBV28
TGTGCCAGCAGTCTCTCCTCGACTAGCGGGAGACCCTACGAGCAGTACTTC
CASSLSSTSGRPYEQYF
>NA|NA|TRBJ1-6|TRBV20-1
TGCAGTGCTAGTCCCATGGAGGCTGGGGATTCACCCCTCCACTTT
CSASPMEAGDSPLHF
>few|NA|TRBJ2-7|TRBV27
TGTGCCAGCAACCCCCTGGGGCAAGGCTCCTACGAGCAGTACTTC
CASNPLGQGSYEQYF